Shown below are 19 T cell receptor beta chains from a single sample sequenced in a study of PD-1 blockade in classical Hodgkin lymphoma. Brentuximab vedotin exposure varied, and every patient relapsed after autologous stem cell transplantation. Thawed PBMCs were subjected to magnetic negative selection, which yielded isolated CD8+ T cells. Clones were sequenced by immunoSEQ multiplex PCR, and TCRdb holds only the in-frame ones, with some missing. The sample includes 10,000 to 15,000 clones, 65% to 80% seen only once; the top ten take about 24%. The sequences come from CD8+ T cells from blood, collected at baseline. The source is a human donor with classical Hodgkin lymphoma.

The chain uses TRBV6-5 and TRBJ1-5; no reliable D call. Germline assignment: CDR1 MNHEY and CDR2 SVGAGI. This CDR3 is built from 14 residues. V lost 6 bases, J lost 3 bases, and 12 bases lay in between. This CDR3 is CASSLTPDNQPQHF. The CDR3 DNA follows: TGTGCCAGCAGCCTGACACCGGACAATCAGCCCCAGCATTTT.

This clone was seen just once. J is TRBJ2-3 and V is TRBV28; D is ambiguous. Germline V gene data show CDR1 as MDHEN and CDR2 as SYDVKM. This CDR3 spans 12 amino acids. The V gene lost 5 bases and the J gene lost 4 bases, with 7 bases spanning the gap. For the CDR3, the DNA is TGTGCCAGCAGTCCCTTTTCAGATACGCAGTATTTT. As protein: CASSPFSDTQYF.

The chain carries TRBV7-2 and TRBJ2-3; D call uncertain. Trimming removed 3 bases at V and 0 bases at J, with 10 bases between. The germline V gene has CDR1 SGHTA and CDR2 FQGNSA. The CDR3 is made up of 15 amino acids. The DNA of the CDR3 is TGTGCCAGCAGCTTTTACACGGCAAGCACAGATACGCAGTATTTT. The encoded protein is CASSFYTASTDTQYF.

V is TRBV7-8 and J is TRBJ1-5; the D is unclear. Trimming removed 2 bases at V and 0 bases at J, with 11 bases between. CDR1 is SGHVS and CDR2 is FQNEAQ in the germline V gene. The CDR3 sequence is 16 residues long. The CDR3 DNA reads as TGTGCCAGCAGCTTATTATCCGAGTATAGCAATCAGCCCCAGCATTTT. Translation: CASSLLSEYSNQPQHF. The full variable domain, in which reference TRBV7-8 and TRBJ1-5 provide the parts outside the CDR3, is GAGVSQSPRYKVAKRGQDVALRCDPISGHVSLFWYQQALGQGPEFLTYFQNEAQLDKSGLPSDRFFAERPEGSVSTLKIQRTQQEDSAVYLCASSLLSEYSNQPQHFGDGTRLSIL.

This chain uses TRBV23-1 with TRBJ1-5; no clear D gene. TRBV23-1 is classed as an ORF, of uncertain function. V lost 2 bases to trimming and J lost 5 bases, with 13 bases between them. The CDR3 is 15 residues long. Here the CDR3 DNA reads TGCGCCAGCAGTCAAAGAACACGGAGGGATCAGCCCCAGCATTTT. It yields the protein CASSQRTRRDQPQHF.

The rearrangement links TRBV19 to TRBJ1-4; tentatively, D is TRBD1 (5 bases). The ends were cut back, 5 bases at V and 5 bases at J, with 15 bases in the middle. The CDR3 spans 15 residues. Germline-derived CDR1 and CDR2 are LNHDA and SQIVND (reference sequence). CDR3 region: CASSHIGTTNEKLFF. The CDR3, as DNA: TGTGCCAGTAGTCATATCGGGACCACGAATGAAAAACTGTTTTTT. The variable domain in full, completed from reference TRBV19 and TRBJ1-4, reads DGGITQSPKYLFRKEGQNVTLSCEQNLNHDAMYWYRQDPGQGLRLIYYSQIVNDFQKGDIAEGYSVSREKKESFPLTVTSAQKNPTAFYLCASSHIGTTNEKLFFGSGTQLSVL.

V gene TRBV6-4 combines with J gene TRBJ2-7; 7 bases match TRBD2. J was trimmed by 1 base and V by 3 bases; bases with no gene match: 15. CDR3 length: 18 residues. The germline V gene encodes CDR1 MRHNA and CDR2 SNTAGT. CDR3 in amino acids: CASSDRAGVGGKSYEQYF. The CDR3 DNA is TGTGCCAGCAGTGATCGCGCGGGGGTCGGGGGTAAGTCCTACGAGCAGTACTTC.

The chain has TRBV7-9 and TRBJ2-7; D may be TRBD1 or TRBD2 (5 bases each). Trimming took 4 bases from V and 7 from J, leaving 17 bases between them. This CDR3 is built from 14 residues. Germline CDR1 is SEHNR and CDR2 is FQNEAQ (reference sequence). CDR3 region: CASSSGTVLGEQYF. CDR3 in DNA: TGTGCCAGCAGCTCCGGGACGGTCCTAGGGGAGCAGTACTTC.

This clone was recorded only once. The rearrangement links TRBV7-8 to TRBJ2-1; no firm D call. Germline-derived CDR1 and CDR2 are SGHVS and FQNEAQ. There are 16 residues in the CDR3. Deletions cut 1 base from V and 1 base from J, with 11 bases between. CDR3 DNA: TGTGCCAGCAGCTTAGGAGTACAGTTATCCTACAATGAGCAGTTCTTC. Amino acid sequence: CASSLGVQLSYNEQFF. The full variable domain, completed using reference TRBV7-8 and TRBJ2-1, is GAGVSQSPRYKVAKRGQDVALRCDPISGHVSLFWYQQALGQGPEFLTYFQNEAQLDKSGLPSDRFFAERPEGSVSTLKIQRTQQEDSAVYLCASSLGVQLSYNEQFFGPGTRLTVL.

This clone ranks as medium-sized. This rearrangement joins TRBV28 to TRBJ1-1, with D tentatively TRBD1 (5 bases). Germline V lookup: CDR1 MDHEN, CDR2 SYDVKM. Trimming left V 6 bases short and J 1 base short, with 15 bases between. The length of the CDR3 is 15 residues. The CDR3 DNA reads as TGTGCCAGCAGGCCCTACACGGGGGGGAACACTGAAGCTTTCTTT. As protein: CASRPYTGGNTEAFF.

The genes are TRBV7-6 and TRBJ1-4, with a possible D match to TRBD1 (6 bases). The V gene lost 5 bases and the J gene lost 4 bases, with 20 bases spanning the gap. This CDR3 has 17 amino acids. Germline lookup yields CDR1 SGHVS and CDR2 FNYEAQ. Here the CDR3 reads CASSPSRGYYHNEKLFF. In DNA, the CDR3 is TGTGCCAGCAGCCCCTCAAGGGGGTACTACCATAATGAAAAACTGTTTTTT. The whole variable domain, remainder taken from reference TRBV7-6 and TRBJ1-4, is GAGVSQSPRYKVTKRGQDVALRCDPISGHVSLYWYRQALGQGPEFLTYFNYEAQQDKSGLPNDRFSAERPEGSISTLTIQRTEQRDSAMYRCASSPSRGYYHNEKLFFGSGTQLSVL.

As to this clone: Germline is not matched at one junction end, which may reflect a read error. J is TRBJ1-3 and V is TRBV7-2, with D unclear. Per the germline V gene, CDR1 is SGHTA and CDR2 is FQGNSA. This CDR3 has 14 residues. In DNA, the CDR3 is TGCGCCAGCAGCCAAGATTTCGGCAGCAACACCATATATTTT. Protein sequence: CASSQDFGSNTIYF.

The gene calls are TRBV5-4 and TRBJ1-1, with D possibly being TRBD1 (6 bases). Germline CDR1 SGHNT, CDR2 YYREEE (reference sequence). V gave up 4 bases and J gave up 2 bases, with 21 bases separating them. The CDR3 length is 17 residues. Written as DNA, the CDR3 is TGTGCCAGCAGCGGGGGCGGGGTCCTGATTACAAACACTGAAGCTTTCTTT. The encoded protein is CASSGGGVLITNTEAFF.

This clone was recorded a few times. The V and J genes are TRBV2 and TRBJ2-7, with 9 positions matching TRBD1. The CDR3 is 14 amino acids. Germline V gene lookup returns CDR1 SNHLY and CDR2 FYNNEI. With V trimmed by 7 bases and J by 5 bases, 9 bases remained unmatched. DNA for the CDR3: TGTGCCAGCAATCCGGGACAGGGAGTGGACGAGCAGTACTTC. It yields the protein CASNPGQGVDEQYF.

This clone occurred once. The CDR3 loop reads CATGPGAEAFF. The CDR3 DNA reads TGTGCCACCGGACCGGGGGCCGAAGCTTTCTTT. This chain uses TRBV19 with TRBJ1-1; possible D gene TRBD1, 6 bases. This CDR3 is 11 amino acids long. The V gene's germline CDR1 is LNHDA and CDR2 SQIVND (reference sequence). Trimming removed 10 bases at V and 8 bases at J, with 14 bases between.

V gene TRBV5-5 combines with J gene TRBJ1-1; D is uncertain. CDR1 SGHKS and CDR2 YYEKEE come from the germline V gene (reference sequence). CDR3 size: 13 residues. V gave up 4 bases and J gave up 4 bases, with 11 bases separating them. This CDR3 reads CASSVDIITEAFF. The CDR3 bases are TGTGCCAGCAGCGTAGACATAATCACTGAAGCTTTCTTT. The variable domain in full, completed from reference TRBV5-5 and TRBJ1-1, reads DAGVTQSPTHLIKTRGQQVTLRCSPISGHKSVSWYQQVLGQGPQFIFQYYEKEERGRGNFPDRFSARQFPNYSSELNVNALLLGDSALYLCASSVDIITEAFFGQGTRLTVV.

The V gene is TRBV27, the J gene TRBJ2-1, with a possible D match to TRBD2 (6 bases). Looked up from germline, CDR1 is MNHEY and CDR2 is SMNVEV (reference sequence). This CDR3 spans 13 amino acids. V shed 3 bases and J shed 6 bases, with 9 bases lying between them. The CDR3 DNA reads as TGTGCCAGCAGTTTGGGGGGTCTCAATGAGCAGTTCTTC. Amino acid sequence: CASSLGGLNEQFF.

The V gene is TRBV6-5, the J gene TRBJ1-5; D may be TRBD1 (6 bases). The V gene lost 2 bases and the J gene lost 2 bases, with 10 bases spanning the gap. This CDR3 is 15 amino acids long. Looked up from germline, CDR1 is MNHEY and CDR2 is SVGAGI. The CDR3 nucleotides are TGTGCCAGCAGTTACGGGGGCGTGGGCAATCAGCCCCAGCATTTT. Translating gives CASSYGGVGNQPQHF.

The rearrangement links TRBV27 to TRBJ1-1; D remains ambiguous. The CDR3 covers 13 residues. Germline CDR1 MNHEY, CDR2 SMNVEV (reference sequence). Trimming took 5 bases from V and 3 from J, leaving 10 bases between them. CDR3 DNA: TGTGCCAGCAGTACCCGAGGGTACACTGAAGCTTTCTTT. As protein: CASSTRGYTEAFF.